There are many counts of the clone carrying this T cell receptor beta chain. Time point described: patch test 3, about 24 weeks after DPC sensitization. Treatment defined: therapeutic diphenylcyclopropenone sensitization with weekly scalp DPC. This sample was taken from a study of human T cells and chemical hapten exposure. About the research overall: The study patch tested 0.01% DPC on the upper back and read results at 6 days. It was small differences in pooled library volume that mainly caused per-sample TCR yields to vary.

V shed 10 bases, J shed 0 bases, and the junction held 13 bases outside the gene matches. Germline assignment: CDR1 ENHRY and CDR2 SYGVKD. This CDR3 spans 16 amino acids. Individual cDNA molecules received unique molecular identifiers in the library. As handled by the study authors: TCRs per sample had a median of approximately 96,000 and ranged from roughly 20,000 to 700,000. TCRdb called the RACE reads again in MiXCR, with one record for every CDR3 protein. The V and J calls follow TCRdb's processing rather than the paper's. The sample records about 190,000 distinct CDR3 sequences, 20% to 25% being singletons.

The sequences come from whole blood, collected in connection with sensitization to the hapten diphenylcyclopropenone (DPC). The TCR sequence derives from a woman aged 40 to 50 with alopecia areata. Some clones in this sample may be carry-over from other donors' samples. This chain uses TRBV10-3 with TRBJ1-1; the match to TRBD1 covers 8 bases. The CDR3 sequence: CATQKGQAQLNTEAFF. The CDR3 DNA is TGTGCCACGCAAAAGGGACAGGCCCAGTTGAACACTGAAGCTTTCTTT.